This T cell receptor (beta chain) was retrieved from a study of blood T cell repertoires in COVID-19. Enrollment of patients from Seattle took place during active infection, with longitudinal follow-up. Here immunoSEQ multiplex PCR was the method, and the copy in TCRdb shows in-frame clones only, minus some. Counted here are 65,000 to 90,000 clones, 75% to 90% occurring once; the ten biggest clones make up around 6%. This CDR3 has 18 residues. CDR1 is MNHEY and CDR2 is SMNVEV in the germline V gene (reference sequence). V lost 5 bases and J 0 bases, leaving 17 bases between the germline ends. This receptor was obtained from a man older than 75 with COVID-19, enrolled during active disease. The rearrangement uses TRBV27 and TRBJ1-6, with D perhaps TRBD1 (5 bases). The sequencing input was peripheral blood. The CDR3 nucleotides are TGTGCCAGCAGTCGCGACAGTTTTCGGAGCTCCTATAATTCACCCCTCCACTTT. Translation: CASSRDSFRSSYNSPLHF.